The entry that follows covers one T cell receptor (beta chain) sequence. The protocol was immunoSEQ multiplex PCR, while the TCRdb copy is restricted to in-frame clones and leaves out a portion. The sample yields around 60,000 clones, 85% to 90% seen once. CDR1 is SNHLY and CDR2 is FYNNEI in the germline V gene. This CDR3 is 14 amino acids long. V was shortened by 6 bases and J by 5 bases, with 14 bases between the two germline ends. This record comes from a study of OX40 agonist ivuxolimab in advanced cancers. On the study more broadly: The dose-escalation group included hepatocellular carcinoma, melanoma, renal cell carcinoma and head and neck cancer.

This clonotype originated in an adult with an advanced solid tumor such as melanoma, head and neck, liver or kidney cancer. The sequencing here drew on CD4+ or CD8+ T cells sorted from blood, taken in a trial of the OX40 agonist ivuxolimab. The chain joins TRBV2 to TRBJ1-5; unclear D gene. The CDR3 coding sequence is TGTGCCAGCAGAAAGGACCGAGCCGATCAGCCCCAGCATTTT. Translating it yields CASRKDRADQPQHF.